The source of this T cell receptor beta chain is a study of beta chain features in type 1 diabetes. A heparinised blood draw that averaged about 100 mL was obtained once from each donor. Looked up from germline, CDR1 is GTSNPN and CDR2 is SVGIG (reference sequence). J gave up 4 bases and V 2 bases, and 9 bases lay outside the gene matches. The CDR3 is 16 residues long. Reverse transcription of all isolated RNA meant that expressed TCRB transcripts were sequenced. Generated by immunoSEQ multiplex PCR, the TCRdb table keeps only in-frame clones and is missing some. The table includes approximately 330,000 clones, about 10% detected once. This clone was detected only a few times. What it recognizes is unknown. Whole-study results and caveats: Significant though moderate, a shortening of TCRB CDR3s appeared in all four CD4+ subsets of Type 1 diabetes patients. In patients and controls equally, PCR might favor templates that are shorter.

Sequenced material: naive CD4+ T cells from blood. The TCR was taken from a woman in her 30s in good health. This rearrangement joins TRBV30 to TRBJ2-1; 9 positions agree with TRBD2. The CDR3 region has the DNA TGTGCCTGGAGTCCAAAAGCGGGAGGACGTTACAATGAGCAGTTCTTC. Its translation is CAWSPKAGGRYNEQFF.